The rows below give T cell receptor beta chains drawn from one sample of a study of blood T cell repertoires in COVID-19. Clones were sequenced by immunoSEQ multiplex PCR, and TCRdb holds only the in-frame ones, with some missing. The sample records 35,000 to 45,000 clones, more than 70% being singletons. Specimen: peripheral blood. The receptors shown here come from a man between 65 and 85 years old with acute or convalescent COVID-19. CDR3s include the opening cysteine and the closing phenylalanine or tryptophan. A D gene is named only where the DNA matches it firmly. Rows may omit the clone size; those that give it use once, few, many or a size class.

d_call j_call clone_size v_call cdr3_nt cdr3_aa
TRBD2 TRBJ2-5 - TRBV10-1 TGCGCCAGCAGTGAGTCGACGGGGGAGGGAGAGACCCAGTACTTC CASSESTGEGETQYF
TRBD2 TRBJ2-3 - TRBV7-2 TGTGCCAGCAGCATGGGACTAGCAAGCACAGATACGCAGTATTTT CASSMGLASTDTQYF
TRBD2 TRBJ2-7 - TRBV5-1 TGCGCCAGCAGCCCGGCTGCTAGCGGGATTACCTACGAGCAGTACTTC CASSPAASGITYEQYF
TRBD1 TRBJ2-3 - TRBV7-2 TGTGCCAGCAGCTTGACAGGGAGCACAGATACGCAGTATTTT CASSLTGSTDTQYF
- TRBJ1-2 - TRBV19 TGTGCCAGTAGTAGGACAGCTAACTATGGCTACACCTTC CASSRTANYGYTF
TRBD2 TRBJ2-1 - TRBV18 TGTGCCAGCTCACCACTCGCTAGCGGGTTCTACAATGAGCAGTTCTTC CASSPLASGFYNEQFF
- TRBJ1-4 - TRBV18 TGTGCCAGCTCCCCCAGGGATGAAAAACTGTTTTTT CASSPRDEKLFF
- TRBJ1-5 - TRBV7-8 TGTGCCAGCAGCTTAGCCCAGGGGCCCCAGCATTTT CASSLAQGPQHF
TRBD1 TRBJ2-3 - TRBV25-1 TGTGCCAGCAGACAGGGGGCCCCAGATACGCAGTATTTT CASRQGAPDTQYF
- TRBJ1-4 many TRBV4-2 TGTGCCAGCAGCCAAGATCTATGGCTTGCGGATGAAAAACTGTTTTTT CASSQDLWLADEKLFF
- TRBJ1-5 once TRBV6-1 TGTGCCAGCAGTGATAATCGAGGGAGCAATCAGCCCCAGCATTTT CASSDNRGSNQPQHF
TRBD1 TRBJ2-2 - TRBV19 TGTGCCAGTAGAAACAGGGGGTCAGGGGCCGGGGAGCTGTTTTTT CASRNRGSGAGELFF
TRBD2 TRBJ2-3 - TRBV9 TGTGCCAGCAGCGTAATAGCGGGGGGACCCGATACGCAGTATTTT CASSVIAGGPDTQYF
- TRBJ1-2 - TRBV21-1 TGTGCCAGCAGAGGGGTGGTTAAGGGCTACACCTTC CASRGVVKGYTF
- TRBJ2-7 - TRBV2 TGTGCCAGCATATTACAGGGTGCGACCCTGCAGTACTTC CASILQGATLQYF
TRBD2 TRBJ2-1 - TRBV24-1 TGTGCCACCAGTGACTCGGGGACTAGTCGAGCTGAGCAGTTCTTC CATSDSGTSRAEQFF
TRBD1 TRBJ2-7 - TRBV28 TGTGCCAGCAGTAACCGGGACAGGGGGCGTGGGTACTTC CASSNRDRGRGYF
TRBD2 TRBJ2-5 - TRBV2 TGTGCCAGCAGTGGGATACCGGGACTAATGTACTTC CASSGIPGLMYF
TRBD1 TRBJ1-4 - TRBV7-8 TGTGCCAGCAGGTCCGGGACAGGGGCTGAAAAACTGTTTTTT CASRSGTGAEKLFF
- TRBJ2-2 - TRBV6-6 TGTGCCAGCAACCCGACAGGGAACACCGGGGAGCTGTTTTTT CASNPTGNTGELFF
TRBD2 TRBJ2-1 - TRBV5-1 TGCGCCAGCAGCTTAAAACTAGCGGGTAATGAGCAGTTCTTC CASSLKLAGNEQFF
- TRBJ2-3 - TRBV7-9 TGTGCCAGCAGCTTACAGGGACACCTTACAGATACGCAGTATTTT CASSLQGHLTDTQYF
- TRBJ1-5 - TRBV6-5 TGTGCCAGCAGTTACCCCGTAGGGGTTAGCCAGCCCCAGCATTTT CASSYPVGVSQPQHF
- TRBJ2-4 - TRBV7-2 TGTGCCAGCAGCCCGTTGCGGGGAAACATTCAGTACTTC CASSPLRGNIQYF
- TRBJ1-3 - TRBV6-5 TGTGCCAGCAGACCAGGGGAAGAGTCTGGAAACACCATATATTTT CASRPGEESGNTIYF
- TRBJ1-2 - TRBV6-5 TGTGCCAGCAGCCAAGCACCTACAGGATATGGCTACACCTTC CASSQAPTGYGYTF
TRBD1 TRBJ1-2 few TRBV7-9 TGTGCCAGCAGCGACCCGGGACAGGCCATCTATGGCTACACCTTC CASSDPGQAIYGYTF
TRBD2 TRBJ2-5 - TRBV7-9 TGTGCCAGCAGCGCGGGACTAGCGGGGGGACAGACCCAGTACTTC CASSAGLAGGQTQYF
- TRBJ1-5 - TRBV15 TGTGCCACCAGCAGAGATCCTGATCAGCCCCAGCATTTT CATSRDPDQPQHF
- TRBJ1-5 - TRBV10-3 TGTGCCATCACCCCCGGACAGAATCAGCCCCAGCATTTT CAITPGQNQPQHF
- TRBJ2-5 - TRBV15 TGTGCCACCAGCAGAGATAGGTCTGGCGGGGCGCGAGAGACCCAGTACTTC CATSRDRSGGARETQYF
TRBD1 TRBJ1-6 - TRBV6-5 TGTGCCAGCACCCTCGGGACAGGGGATAATTCACCCCTCCACTTT CASTLGTGDNSPLHF
TRBD1 TRBJ2-5 - TRBV4-1 TGCGCCAGCAGCCAAGATTGGACAGGGAAGGAGACCCAGTACTTC CASSQDWTGKETQYF
- TRBJ1-3 - TRBV30 TGTGCCTGGAGTGTCGTTAGCTCTGGAAACACCATATATTTT CAWSVVSSGNTIYF
- TRBJ1-1 few TRBV7-2 TGTGCCAGCAGCTTAGGACAGAACACTGAAGCTTTCTTT CASSLGQNTEAFF
TRBD2 TRBJ2-3 - TRBV11-2 TGTGCCAGCAGCTTACACGGCGGCGGGGGGGGGTCAGATACGCAGTATTTT CASSLHGGGGGSDTQYF
TRBD2 TRBJ2-5 - TRBV14 TGTGCCAGCAGCCAAGTAGGGGAGGGGGAGACCCAGTACTTC CASSQVGEGETQYF
- TRBJ2-2 - TRBV19 TGTGCCAGCCTACGAAGCACCGGGGAGCTGTTTTTT CASLRSTGELFF
- TRBJ1-2 - TRBV10-3 TGTGCCATCAGTGAATGGGGCTCCTATGGCTACACCTTC CAISEWGSYGYTF
- TRBJ2-1 - TRBV21-1 TGTGCCAGCAGCAAAGGGGATAGCGGAAGCTCCTACAATGAGCAGTTCTTC CASSKGDSGSSYNEQFF
- TRBJ1-4 - TRBV5-1 TGCGCCAGCAGTCTTTCCGGACCGGAGGGAGAAAAACTGTTTTTT CASSLSGPEGEKLFF
- TRBJ1-1 - TRBV7-2 TGTGCCAGCAGCCCCCTACTGAACACTGAAGCTTTCTTT CASSPLLNTEAFF
TRBD2 TRBJ2-1 - TRBV5-1 TGCGCCAGCAGCTTGGACCTATTAGCGGGGGTAAACAATGAGCAGTTCTTC CASSLDLLAGVNNEQFF
- TRBJ1-2 once TRBV24-1 TGTGCCACCAGTACCCGGGGAGGCGGTGGCTACACCTTC CATSTRGGGGYTF
- TRBJ2-2 - TRBV19 TGTGCCAGTAGTATCAGACAGGTGACCGGGGAGCTGTTTTTT CASSIRQVTGELFF
- TRBJ1-1 - TRBV6-2/TRBV6-3 TGTGCCAGCAGTTACCAGACAGGCTCCATGAACACTGAAGCTTTCTTT CASSYQTGSMNTEAFF
TRBD2 TRBJ2-1 - TRBV27 TGTGCCAGCAGTTTAGAGCTAGCGGGATACGGTGAGCAGTTCTTC CASSLELAGYGEQFF
TRBD1 TRBJ1-5 - TRBV7-8 TGTGCCAGCAGCTTACGGGACAGGGGCGAAAATCAGCCCCAGCATTTT CASSLRDRGENQPQHF
- TRBJ2-4 - TRBV5-1 TGCGCCAGCAGCTTTGGGAGGACCGTAGAAAACATTCAGTACTTC CASSFGRTVENIQYF
- TRBJ1-6 - TRBV7-2 TGTGCCGCGGGGGAAGACAATAATTCACCCCTCCACTTT CAAGEDNNSPLHF
TRBD1 TRBJ1-1 - TRBV9 TGTGCCAGCAGCCCCTCGGGACAGGGATCGGAAGCTTTCTTT CASSPSGQGSEAFF
TRBD1 TRBJ1-1 - TRBV18 TGTGCCAGCTCACCACTACAGGGGGGAACTGAAGCTTTCTTT CASSPLQGGTEAFF
TRBD1 TRBJ1-5 - TRBV18 TGTGCCAGCTCACCTACGGACAGGTGGAATCAGCCCCAGCATTTT CASSPTDRWNQPQHF
TRBD1 TRBJ1-6 - TRBV2 TGTGCCAGCAGTGAATACAGGGGGCTTAATTCACCCCTCCACTTT CASSEYRGLNSPLHF
TRBD2 TRBJ2-1 - TRBV4-2 TGTGCCAGCAGCCAAGTACTAGCGGGAGACTACAATGAGCAGTTCTTC CASSQVLAGDYNEQFF
TRBD1 TRBJ2-3 - TRBV7-9 TGTGCCAGCAGCCCCCAGGGCAGGGGGCGAACAGATACGCAGTATTTT CASSPQGRGRTDTQYF